A selection of T cell receptor beta chains follows, all from one sample in a study of cytomegalovirus exposure and HLA in healthy donors. TCRdb keeps only in-frame clones here, not all; method: immunoSEQ multiplex PCR. The sample contains some 200,000 clones, roughly three quarters of which appear only once. The sample comprised PBMCs. The receptors were gathered from a male donor in good health and CMV-seropositive. Each CDR3 is given with its conserved first and last residue. Fields, in order: clone size, D gene, V gene, J gene, CDR3 protein, CDR3 DNA. D genes are given only for firm matches. Clone size, where shown, is once, few, many, or a class for clones that have expanded.

clone size: -
D gene: TRBD1
V gene: TRBV7-2
J gene: TRBJ2-5
CDR3 protein: CASSLRTGRETQYF
CDR3 DNA: TGTGCCAGCAGCCTTAGGACAGGACGAGAGACCCAGTACTTC

clone size: -
D gene: -
V gene: TRBV18
J gene: TRBJ2-3
CDR3 protein: CASSPLAVSTDTQYF
CDR3 DNA: TGTGCCAGCTCACCACTAGCGGTTAGCACAGATACGCAGTATTTT

clone size: -
D gene: TRBD2
V gene: TRBV5-1
J gene: TRBJ2-3
CDR3 protein: CASSLGLAGDSDTQYF
CDR3 DNA: TGCGCCAGCAGCTTGGGACTAGCGGGAGATTCGGATACGCAGTATTTT

clone size: -
D gene: TRBD1
V gene: TRBV7-6
J gene: TRBJ1-5
CDR3 protein: CASSLAGTGSDQPQHF
CDR3 DNA: TGTGCCAGCAGCTTAGCGGGGACAGGATCGGATCAGCCCCAGCATTTT

clone size: -
D gene: -
V gene: TRBV4-2
J gene: TRBJ2-7
CDR3 protein: CASSFHYEQYF
CDR3 DNA: TGTGCCAGCAGCTTCCACTACGAGCAGTACTTC

clone size: -
D gene: -
V gene: TRBV28
J gene: TRBJ2-5
CDR3 protein: CASTQGWGQVETQYF
CDR3 DNA: TGTGCCAGCACCCAGGGGTGGGGGCAGGTAGAGACCCAGTACTTC

clone size: few
D gene: -
V gene: TRBV11-2
J gene: TRBJ2-1
CDR3 protein: CASSPTRVVGGFYNEQFF
CDR3 DNA: TGTGCCAGCAGCCCTACTAGGGTCGTCGGAGGGTTCTACAATGAGCAGTTCTTC

clone size: -
D gene: -
V gene: TRBV5-1
J gene: TRBJ2-7
CDR3 protein: CASNRLPADYEQYF
CDR3 DNA: TGCGCCAGCAATAGACTACCGGCTGACTACGAGCAGTACTTC

clone size: -
D gene: -
V gene: TRBV6-5
J gene: TRBJ2-3
CDR3 protein: CASSYSRRGRTDTQYF
CDR3 DNA: TGTGCCAGCAGTTACTCTAGGCGGGGGCGCACAGATACGCAGTATTTT

clone size: -
D gene: -
V gene: TRBV21-1
J gene: TRBJ1-2
CDR3 protein: CASSNHGNYGYTF
CDR3 DNA: TGTGCCAGCAGCAATCACGGGAACTATGGCTACACCTTC

clone size: few
D gene: TRBD1
V gene: TRBV19
J gene: TRBJ1-6
CDR3 protein: CASSIFFRDRVSPLHF
CDR3 DNA: TGTGCCAGTAGTATATTTTTTCGGGACAGGGTTTCACCCCTCCACTTT

clone size: once
D gene: -
V gene: TRBV7-6
J gene: TRBJ1-2
CDR3 protein: CASSVNSGISNYGYTF
CDR3 DNA: TGTGCCAGCAGCGTGAACTCAGGGATATCTAACTATGGCTACACCTTC

clone size: -
D gene: TRBD2
V gene: TRBV7-3
J gene: TRBJ2-5
CDR3 protein: CASSATSGGWETQYF
CDR3 DNA: TGTGCCAGCAGCGCAACTAGCGGGGGTTGGGAGACCCAGTACTTC

clone size: -
D gene: TRBD2
V gene: TRBV5-4
J gene: TRBJ2-7
CDR3 protein: CASSPDTSGVYEQYF
CDR3 DNA: TGTGCCAGCAGCCCAGATACTAGCGGGGTATACGAGCAGTACTTC

clone size: -
D gene: TRBD1
V gene: TRBV27
J gene: TRBJ1-4
CDR3 protein: CASSKTGANEKLFF
CDR3 DNA: TGTGCCAGCAGTAAGACAGGGGCTAATGAAAAACTGTTTTTT

clone size: -
D gene: -
V gene: TRBV30
J gene: TRBJ2-2
CDR3 protein: CAWREGGTGELFF
CDR3 DNA: TGTGCCTGGAGGGAGGGGGGGACCGGGGAGCTGTTTTTT

clone size: -
D gene: -
V gene: TRBV27
J gene: TRBJ1-6
CDR3 protein: CASSKQDTYTSFNSPLHF
CDR3 DNA: TGTGCCAGCAGCAAACAGGATACGTATACTTCGTTTAATTCACCCCTCCACTTT

clone size: -
D gene: TRBD1
V gene: TRBV5-6
J gene: TRBJ2-5
CDR3 protein: CASSLQGAHETQYF
CDR3 DNA: TGTGCCAGCAGCTTACAGGGGGCGCATGAGACCCAGTACTTC

clone size: -
D gene: -
V gene: TRBV21-1
J gene: TRBJ2-7
CDR3 protein: CASSKRSLSFYSYEQYF
CDR3 DNA: TGTGCCAGCAGCAAAAGATCTCTTAGCTTTTACTCCTACGAGCAGTACTTC

clone size: -
D gene: TRBD1
V gene: TRBV7-2
J gene: TRBJ2-7
CDR3 protein: CASSLSRGSQEQYF
CDR3 DNA: TGTGCCAGCAGCTTGTCCAGGGGGTCTCAGGAGCAGTACTTC

clone size: once
D gene: TRBD2
V gene: TRBV28
J gene: TRBJ2-4
CDR3 protein: CASSPRREKNIQYF
CDR3 DNA: TGTGCCAGCAGCCCAAGGCGGGAGAAAAACATTCAGTACTTC

clone size: -
D gene: TRBD2
V gene: TRBV15
J gene: TRBJ2-4
CDR3 protein: CATSSGTSVSKNIQYF
CDR3 DNA: TGTGCCACCAGTTCCGGGACTAGCGTTTCCAAAAACATTCAGTACTTC